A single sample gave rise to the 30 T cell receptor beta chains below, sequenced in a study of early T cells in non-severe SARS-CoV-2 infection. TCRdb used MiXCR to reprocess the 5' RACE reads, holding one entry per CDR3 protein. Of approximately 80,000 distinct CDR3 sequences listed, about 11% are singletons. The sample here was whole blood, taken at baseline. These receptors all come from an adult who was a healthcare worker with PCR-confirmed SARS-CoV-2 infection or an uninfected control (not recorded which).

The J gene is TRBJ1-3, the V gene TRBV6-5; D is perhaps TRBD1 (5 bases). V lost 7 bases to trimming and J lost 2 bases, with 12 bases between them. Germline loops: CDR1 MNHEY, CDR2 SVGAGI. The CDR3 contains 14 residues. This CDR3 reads CASIIGTAGNTIYF. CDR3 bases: TGTGCCAGCATTATAGGGACCGCTGGAAACACCATATATTTT.

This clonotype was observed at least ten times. The CDR3 sequence is CSARSTGRDTEAFF. The CDR3 DNA follows: TGCAGTGCTAGATCGACAGGGAGGGACACTGAAGCTTTCTTT. The J gene is TRBJ1-1, the V gene TRBV20-1; 7 bases line up with TRBD1. CDR1 DFQATT and CDR2 SNEGSKA come from the germline V gene (reference sequence). The CDR3 totals 14 residues. Trimming at V came to 2 bases and at J to 3 bases, leaving 6 bases not matched to a gene.

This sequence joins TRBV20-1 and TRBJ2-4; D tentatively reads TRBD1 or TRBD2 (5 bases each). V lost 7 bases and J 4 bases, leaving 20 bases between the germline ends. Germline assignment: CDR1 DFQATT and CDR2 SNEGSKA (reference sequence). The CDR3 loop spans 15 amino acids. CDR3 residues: CSVREGISAKNIQYF. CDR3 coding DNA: TGCAGTGTCAGAGAGGGGATTAGCGCAAAAAACATTCAGTACTTC.

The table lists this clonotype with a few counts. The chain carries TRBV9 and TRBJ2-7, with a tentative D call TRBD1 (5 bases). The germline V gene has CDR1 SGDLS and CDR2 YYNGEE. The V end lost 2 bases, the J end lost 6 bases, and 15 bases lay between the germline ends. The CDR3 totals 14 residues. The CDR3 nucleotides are TGTGCCAGCAGCGTCAAAGGGCAGGGCTCCGAGCAGTACTTC. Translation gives CASSVKGQGSEQYF.

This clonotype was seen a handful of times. In nucleotides, the CDR3 is TGCGCCAGCAGCCCGGGACACTACCCAAACACAGATACGCAGTATTTT. It is translated as CASSPGHYPNTDTQYF. V is TRBV5-1 and J is TRBJ2-3; a possible D gene is TRBD1 (6 bases). This CDR3 comprises 16 residues. Deletions cut 4 bases from V and 2 bases from J, with 17 bases between. Germline-derived CDR1 and CDR2 are SGHRS and YFSETQ.

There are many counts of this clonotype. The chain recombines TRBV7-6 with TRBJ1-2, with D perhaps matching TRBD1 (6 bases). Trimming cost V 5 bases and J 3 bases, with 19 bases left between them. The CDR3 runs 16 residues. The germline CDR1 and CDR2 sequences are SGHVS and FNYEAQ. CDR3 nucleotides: TGTGCCAGCAGCGCAAGCCTGGGGGCTCTTGACTATGGCTACACCTTC. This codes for CASSASLGALDYGYTF.

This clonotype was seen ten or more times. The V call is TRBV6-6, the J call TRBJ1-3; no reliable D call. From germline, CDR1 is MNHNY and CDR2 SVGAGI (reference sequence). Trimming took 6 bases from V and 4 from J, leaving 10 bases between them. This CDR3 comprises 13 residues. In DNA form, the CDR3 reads TGTGCCAGCAGCCCCACGAGGGGAAACACCATATATTTT. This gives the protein CASSPTRGNTIYF.

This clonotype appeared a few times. The CDR3 loop reads CASSLGTGELFF. Written as DNA, the CDR3 is TGTGCCAGCAGCCTGGGTACCGGGGAGCTGTTTTTT. The V gene is TRBV3-1, the J gene TRBJ2-2; D is undetermined. V lost 4 bases and J 5 bases, leaving 5 bases between the germline ends. Germline V lookup: CDR1 LGHDT, CDR2 YNNKEL (reference sequence). The length of the CDR3 is 12 residues.

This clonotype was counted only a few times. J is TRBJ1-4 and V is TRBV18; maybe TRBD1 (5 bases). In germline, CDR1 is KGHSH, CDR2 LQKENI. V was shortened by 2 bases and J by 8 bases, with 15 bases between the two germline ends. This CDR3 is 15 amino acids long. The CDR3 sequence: CASSPAGPVAEKLFF. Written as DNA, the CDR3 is TGTGCCAGCTCACCAGCGGGACCGGTGGCGGAAAAACTGTTTTTT.

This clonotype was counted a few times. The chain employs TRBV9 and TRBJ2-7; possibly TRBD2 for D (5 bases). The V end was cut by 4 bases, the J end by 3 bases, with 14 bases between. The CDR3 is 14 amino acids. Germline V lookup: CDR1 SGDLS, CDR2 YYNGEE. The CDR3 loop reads CASSPQGEGYEQYF. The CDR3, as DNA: TGTGCCAGCAGCCCGCAAGGTGAGGGCTACGAGCAGTACTTC.

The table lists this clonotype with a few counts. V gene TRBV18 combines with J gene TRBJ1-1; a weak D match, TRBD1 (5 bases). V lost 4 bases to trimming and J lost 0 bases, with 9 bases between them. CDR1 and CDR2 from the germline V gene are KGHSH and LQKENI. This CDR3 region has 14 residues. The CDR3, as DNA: TGTGCCAGCTCACAGAACAGGATGAACACTGAAGCTTTCTTT. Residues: CASSQNRMNTEAFF.

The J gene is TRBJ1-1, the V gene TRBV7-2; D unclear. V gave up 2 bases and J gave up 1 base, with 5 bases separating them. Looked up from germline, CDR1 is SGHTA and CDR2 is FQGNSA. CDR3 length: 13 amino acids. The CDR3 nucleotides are TGTGCCAGCAGCTTAAGCTGGAACACTGAAGCTTTCTTT. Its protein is CASSLSWNTEAFF.

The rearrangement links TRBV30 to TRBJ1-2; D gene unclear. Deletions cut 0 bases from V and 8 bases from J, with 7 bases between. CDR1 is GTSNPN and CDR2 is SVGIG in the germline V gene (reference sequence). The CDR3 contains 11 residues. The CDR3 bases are TGTGCCTGGAGTGTACCTGGAGGCTACACCTTC. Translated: CAWSVPGGYTF. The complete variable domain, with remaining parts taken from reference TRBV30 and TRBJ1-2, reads SQTIHQWPATLVQPVGSPLSLECTVEGTSNPNLYWYRQAAGRGLQLLFYSVGIGQISSEVPQNLSASRPQDRQFILSSKKLLLSDSGFYLCAWSVPGGYTFGSGTRLTVV.

The CDR3 region is CASSSFYEQYF. The CDR3 DNA reads TGTGCCAGCAGTTCCTTCTACGAGCAGTACTTC. The chain joins TRBV28 to TRBJ2-7; D uncertain. Trimming shortened V by 4 bases and J by 3 bases, and 4 bases separated the two germline ends. Germline V lookup: CDR1 MDHEN, CDR2 SYDVKM. The CDR3 spans 11 residues.

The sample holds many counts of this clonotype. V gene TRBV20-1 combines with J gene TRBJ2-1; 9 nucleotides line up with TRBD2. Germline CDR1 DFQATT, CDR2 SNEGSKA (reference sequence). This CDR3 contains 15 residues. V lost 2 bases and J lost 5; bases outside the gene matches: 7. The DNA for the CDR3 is TGCAGTGCTAGACCAGCTAGCGGGGTCCACAATGAGCAGTTCTTC. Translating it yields CSARPASGVHNEQFF.

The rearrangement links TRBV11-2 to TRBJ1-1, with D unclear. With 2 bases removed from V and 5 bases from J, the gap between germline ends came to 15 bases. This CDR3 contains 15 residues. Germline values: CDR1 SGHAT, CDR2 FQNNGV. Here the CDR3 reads CASSLPPVVITEAFF. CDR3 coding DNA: TGTGCCAGCAGCTTACCACCAGTAGTTATTACTGAAGCTTTCTTT.

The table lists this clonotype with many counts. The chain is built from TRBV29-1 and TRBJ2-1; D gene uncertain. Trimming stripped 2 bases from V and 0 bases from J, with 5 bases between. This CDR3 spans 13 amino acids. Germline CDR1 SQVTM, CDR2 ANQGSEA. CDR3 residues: CSVEPSSYNEQFF. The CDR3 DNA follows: TGCAGCGTTGAACCCAGCTCCTACAATGAGCAGTTCTTC.

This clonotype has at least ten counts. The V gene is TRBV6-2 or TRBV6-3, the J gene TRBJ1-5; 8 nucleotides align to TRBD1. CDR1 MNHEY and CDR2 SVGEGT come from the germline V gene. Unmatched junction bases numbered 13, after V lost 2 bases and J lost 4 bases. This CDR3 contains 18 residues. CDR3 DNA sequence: TGTGCCAGCAGTTACGACCTCGGACAGGGTCGGGCAAATCAGCCCCAGCATTTT. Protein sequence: CASSYDLGQGRANQPQHF.

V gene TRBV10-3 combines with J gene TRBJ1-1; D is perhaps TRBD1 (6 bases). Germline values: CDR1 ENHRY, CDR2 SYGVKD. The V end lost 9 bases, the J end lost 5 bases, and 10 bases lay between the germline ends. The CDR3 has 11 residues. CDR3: CAIGGITEAFF. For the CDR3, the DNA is TGTGCCATAGGGGGTATTACTGAAGCTTTCTTT.

Here the CDR3 DNA reads TGCAGCGCTACGGAGGGGGCCGCGAACACCGGGGAGCTGTTTTTT. Residues: CSATEGAANTGELFF. V gene TRBV29-1 combines with J gene TRBJ2-2, with D possibly matching TRBD1 (7 bases). Germline loops: CDR1 SQVTM, CDR2 ANQGSEA. This CDR3 comprises 15 residues. Trimming removed 7 bases from V and 0 bases from J, with 15 bases in between.

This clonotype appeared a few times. In DNA form, the CDR3 reads TGCGCCAGCAGCTCCCGGGACAGGGGTCAAGAGACCCAGTACTTC. This translates into CASSSRDRGQETQYF. The V gene is TRBV5-1, the J gene TRBJ2-5; 10 bases agree with TRBD1. The CDR3 sequence is 15 residues long. J was trimmed by 2 bases and V by 3 bases; bases with no gene match: 4. CDR1 and CDR2 (germline): SGHRS, YFSETQ.

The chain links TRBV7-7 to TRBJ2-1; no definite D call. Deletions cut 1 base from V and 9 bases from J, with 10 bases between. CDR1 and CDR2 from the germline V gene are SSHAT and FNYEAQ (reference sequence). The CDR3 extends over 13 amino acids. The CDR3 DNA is TGTGCCAGCAGCTTAGAATGGATGGGTGAGCAGTTCTTC. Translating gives CASSLEWMGEQFF.

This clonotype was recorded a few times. The CDR3 coding sequence is TGTGCCAGCAGCCCCAGACAGGGGGCAGGATCACCCCTCCACTTT. Protein sequence: CASSPRQGAGSPLHF. The chain recombines TRBV11-2 with TRBJ1-6; 10 nucleotides line up with TRBD1. CDR3 size: 15 residues. CDR1 and CDR2 (germline): SGHAT, FQNNGV. V trimming: 5 bases; J trimming: 10 bases; junction bases outside the gene matches: 8.

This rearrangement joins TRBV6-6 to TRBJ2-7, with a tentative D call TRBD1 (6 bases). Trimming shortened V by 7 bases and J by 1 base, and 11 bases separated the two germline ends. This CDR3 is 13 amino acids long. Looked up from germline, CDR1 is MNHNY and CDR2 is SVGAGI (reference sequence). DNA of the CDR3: TGTGCCAGCAACACAGGGTTTTCCTACGAGCAGTACTTC. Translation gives CASNTGFSYEQYF.

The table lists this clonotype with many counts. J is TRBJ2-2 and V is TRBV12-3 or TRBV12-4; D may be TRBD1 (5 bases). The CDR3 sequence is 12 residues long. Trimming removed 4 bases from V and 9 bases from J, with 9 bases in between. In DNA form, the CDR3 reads TGTGCCAGCAGTTCCCCAGGGCGGGAGCTGTTTTTT. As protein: CASSSPGRELFF.

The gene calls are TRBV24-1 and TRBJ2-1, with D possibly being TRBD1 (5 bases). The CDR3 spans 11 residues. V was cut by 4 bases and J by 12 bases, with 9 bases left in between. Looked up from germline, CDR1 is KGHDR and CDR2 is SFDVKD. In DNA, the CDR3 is TGTGCCACCAGTGAGGGGCAGGGGCAGTTCTTC. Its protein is CATSEGQGQFF.

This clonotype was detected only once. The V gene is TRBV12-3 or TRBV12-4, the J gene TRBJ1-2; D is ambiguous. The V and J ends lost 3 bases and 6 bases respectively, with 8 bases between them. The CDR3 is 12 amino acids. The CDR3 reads CASSFTRHGYTF. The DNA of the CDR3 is TGTGCCAGCAGTTTCACTCGCCATGGCTACACCTTC.

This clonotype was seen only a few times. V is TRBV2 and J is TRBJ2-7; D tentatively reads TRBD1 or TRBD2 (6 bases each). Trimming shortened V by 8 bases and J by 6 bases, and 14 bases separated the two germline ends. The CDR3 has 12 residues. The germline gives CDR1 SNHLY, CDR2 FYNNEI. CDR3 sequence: CASLSGAGEQYF. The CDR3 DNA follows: TGTGCCAGCCTCTCGGGGGCGGGCGAGCAGTACTTC.

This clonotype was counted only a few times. As DNA, the CDR3 is TGTGCCAGCAGCCCCACTCCGGGAGGCTACAATGAGCAGTTCTTC. Protein sequence: CASSPTPGGYNEQFF. The chain employs TRBV7-2 and TRBJ2-1; TRBD2 aligns across 7 bases. The CDR3 totals 15 residues. Losses at the gene ends were 5 bases for V and 3 bases for J; bases not matched to a gene: 7. Germline V gene data show CDR1 as SGHTA and CDR2 as FQGNSA.

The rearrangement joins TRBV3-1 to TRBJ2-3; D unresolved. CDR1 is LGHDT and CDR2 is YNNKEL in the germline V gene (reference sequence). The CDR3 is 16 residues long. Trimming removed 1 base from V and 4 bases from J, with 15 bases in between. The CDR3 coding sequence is TGTGCCAGCAGCCAAGTCAGTCTCGTAGCTTCAGATACGCAGTATTTT. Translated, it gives CASSQVSLVASDTQYF.